This passage covers 20 T cell receptor beta chains from one sample sequenced in a study of T cell repertoires in cytomegalovirus infection. TCRdb re-analysed the reads in MiXCR, keeping a single row per CDR3 protein. The repertoire includes 400,000 to 550,000 distinct CDR3 sequences, roughly 10% of them detected once, and about 10% sits in the top ten. The sequencing input was PBMCs. These receptors were taken from a human donor in good health (CMV status not recorded). Some clones in this sample may be carry-over from other donors' samples.

The chain couples TRBV28 to TRBJ2-3; TRBD2 matches 7 bases. The CDR3 length is 15 residues. CDR1 is MDHEN and CDR2 is SYDVKM in the germline V gene. Trimming removed 2 bases from V and 5 bases from J; junction bases left unmatched: 7. The CDR3 sequence is CASSLRGRAKDTQYF. In DNA, the CDR3 is TGTGCCAGCAGTTTACGAGGGAGGGCCAAAGATACGCAGTATTTT.

This clonotype was counted ten times or more. The gene calls are TRBV7-9 and TRBJ2-7, with TRBD2 matching over 8 bases. The CDR3 spans 15 residues. Germline CDR1 reads SEHNR; CDR2 reads FQNEAQ (reference sequence). Trimming at V came to 5 bases and at J to 6 bases, leaving 12 bases not matched to a gene. CDR3 nucleotide sequence: TGTGCCAGCAGCCCCAGAGGAGCGGGAGCTGGCGAGCAGTACTTC. The encoded protein is CASSPRGAGAGEQYF.

This chain connects TRBV4-2 to TRBJ2-3; D may be TRBD1 or TRBD2 (5 bases each). V dropped 8 bases and J dropped 7 bases, with 10 bases sitting between them. The CDR3 is 11 amino acids. CDR1 and CDR2 from the germline V gene are LGHNA and YNFKEQ. DNA of the CDR3: TGTGCCAGCGGAGAGGGGAATACGCAGTATTTT. Translated, it gives CASGEGNTQYF.

The sample holds many counts of this clonotype. The rearrangement uses TRBV7-2 and TRBJ2-3, with 14 bases that match TRBD2. V gave up 6 bases and J gave up 6 bases; unmatched junction bases: 5. Germline V gene data show CDR1 as SGHTA and CDR2 as FQGNSA. CDR3 length: 15 amino acids. CDR3 loop: CASRRTSGGWDTQYF. For the CDR3, the DNA is TGTGCCAGCAGACGGACTAGCGGGGGGTGGGATACGCAGTATTTT.

This clonotype has ten or more counts. The chain links TRBV20-1 to TRBJ2-4, with D possibly being TRBD1 (6 bases). Germline CDR1 and CDR2: DFQATT and SNEGSKA (reference sequence). V shed 2 bases and J shed 0 bases, with 11 bases lying between them. The length of the CDR3 is 15 residues. The CDR3 protein is CSARKGELAKNIQYF. In DNA form, the CDR3 reads TGCAGTGCTAGAAAGGGGGAGCTAGCCAAAAACATTCAGTACTTC.

This clonotype was recorded at least ten times. V gene TRBV15 combines with J gene TRBJ2-3; a possible D gene is TRBD2 (6 bases). V was trimmed by 5 bases and J by 4 bases, leaving 22 bases between them. CDR3 length: 17 residues. Germline V gene lookup returns CDR1 LNHNV and CDR2 YYDKDF (reference sequence). In DNA form, the CDR3 reads TGTGCCACCAGCCCGGAGGGCCCCGGGGTAGTCGCAGATACGCAGTATTTT. Translated, it gives CATSPEGPGVVADTQYF.

The chain recombines TRBV19 with TRBJ2-7; D possibly corresponds to TRBD2 (6 bases). CDR3 size: 16 residues. Trimming took off 6 bases at V and 2 bases at J, with 20 bases between the two ends. Germline values: CDR1 LNHDA, CDR2 SQIVND (reference sequence). The CDR3 DNA reads as TGTGCCAGTAGGGCCGAGGGCCCCTCGGGAGCCTACGAGCAGTACTTC. It yields the protein CASRAEGPSGAYEQYF.

Ten or more counts support this clonotype. The genes are TRBV11-2 and TRBJ1-2; 9 nucleotides align to TRBD1. This CDR3 is 17 amino acids long. V shed 4 bases and J 2 bases; nucleotides not matched to a gene: 11. Germline lookup yields CDR1 SGHAT and CDR2 FQNNGV. CDR3 bases: TGTGCCAGCAGCTCGATCCTGGACAGGGGAAGAAACTATGGCTACACCTTC. This sequence encodes CASSSILDRGRNYGYTF.

This clonotype was detected ten times or more. This sequence joins TRBV11-3 and TRBJ1-1; D is unclear. CDR3 length equals 13 residues. The germline V gene encodes CDR1 SGHNT and CDR2 YENEEA. The germline V and J ends were trimmed by 5 bases and 4 bases, with 11 bases remaining between them. For the CDR3, the DNA is TGTGCCAGCAGCCGAGGAAACCGCACTGAAGCTTTCTTT. Translated: CASSRGNRTEAFF.

The sample holds a few counts of this clonotype. As DNA, the CDR3 is TGTGCCAGCTCACCTACACAGGCCCTCCAAGAGACCCAGTACTTC. As protein: CASSPTQALQETQYF. This sequence joins TRBV18 and TRBJ2-5, with D possibly TRBD1 on 5 matching bases. The CDR3 runs to 15 residues. The V gene lost 3 bases and the J gene lost 1 base, with 12 bases spanning the gap. Looked up from germline, CDR1 is KGHSH and CDR2 is LQKENI.

This clonotype was seen a few times. The V and J genes are TRBV12-3 or TRBV12-4 and TRBJ2-1, with D unresolved. CDR3 length equals 15 residues. V shed 6 bases and J shed 5 bases, with 17 bases lying between them. The CDR3 DNA reads as TGTGCCAGCAGCTCTACAAGCGCGATGCACAATGAGCAGTTCTTC. Its translation: CASSSTSAMHNEQFF.

This clonotype was detected many times. This chain joins TRBV5-6 and TRBJ1-1, with TRBD1 identical over 10 bases. V was pared by 10 bases and J by 4 bases, with 4 bases of the junction left unmatched. The CDR3 is made up of 12 amino acids. The germline CDR1 and CDR2 sequences are SGHDT and YYEEEE. CDR3 amino acids: CAWTGGSTEAFF. The CDR3 DNA sequence: TGTGCCTGGACAGGGGGGAGCACTGAAGCTTTCTTT.

This clonotype was seen at least ten times. V gene TRBV7-6 combines with J gene TRBJ2-7, with no clear D. Per the germline V gene, CDR1 is SGHVS and CDR2 is FNYEAQ. The CDR3 contains 13 residues. The germline V and J ends were trimmed by 5 bases and 6 bases, with 14 bases remaining between them. CDR3 residues: CASSAKMRSEQYF. The CDR3, as DNA: TGTGCCAGCAGCGCCAAGATGAGATCCGAGCAGTACTTC.

This clonotype came up many times. The rearrangement links TRBV27 to TRBJ2-5; maybe TRBD2 (6 bases). The CDR3 is 13 residues long. From germline, CDR1 is MNHEY and CDR2 SMNVEV (reference sequence). Trimming pared 5 bases from V and 2 bases from J, leaving 9 bases between. The CDR3 nucleotides are TGTGCCAGCAGTGGAGGGATACAAGAGACCCAGTACTTC. Translated: CASSGGIQETQYF.

This clonotype showed up many times. The chain uses TRBV7-2 and TRBJ1-5; D perhaps matches TRBD1 (5 bases). V was trimmed by 1 base and J by 4 bases, leaving 11 bases between them. This CDR3 spans 15 amino acids. The germline gives CDR1 SGHTA, CDR2 FQGNSA. CDR3 sequence (DNA): TGTGCCAGCAGCTTAGTTGGGGGGGATAATCAGCCCCAGCATTTT. Protein product: CASSLVGGDNQPQHF.

This clonotype was found many times. The rearrangement uses TRBV28 and TRBJ1-2; no reliable D call. The V gene's germline CDR1 is MDHEN and CDR2 SYDVKM. Trimming shortened V by 2 bases and J by 3 bases, and 7 bases separated the two germline ends. CDR3 size: 13 residues. The CDR3 nucleotides are TGTGCCAGCAGTTTAGGGGAGTACTATGGCTACACCTTC. This codes for CASSLGEYYGYTF.

In this sample, this clonotype turned up a few times. The chain is built from TRBV5-1 and TRBJ1-2, with a weak D call TRBD1 (5 bases). Looked up from germline, CDR1 is SGHRS and CDR2 is YFSETQ. The CDR3 has 17 residues. Trimming took 0 bases from V and 0 from J, leaving 15 bases between them. The CDR3 sequence: CASSLDGQGGSNYGYTF. CDR3 bases: TGCGCCAGCAGCTTGGACGGCCAGGGAGGATCTAACTATGGCTACACCTTC. Using reference TRBV5-1 and TRBJ1-2 for the parts outside the CDR3, the full variable domain is KAGVTQTPRYLIKTRGQQVTLSCSPISGHRSVSWYQQTPGQGLQFLFEYFSETQRNKGNFPGRFSGRQFSNSRSEMNVSTLELGDSALYLCASSLDGQGGSNYGYTFGSGTRLTVV.

This clonotype has only a few counts. This chain uses TRBV18 with TRBJ1-4; D is possibly TRBD1 (5 bases). The CDR3 length is 14 residues. CDR1 and CDR2 (germline): KGHSH, LQKENI. Between the trimmed V and J ends, which lost 3 bases and 6 bases, there was a span of 11 bases. In DNA, the CDR3 is TGTGCCAGCTCACCTCGGCAGGGAGATGAAAAACTGTTTTTT. As protein: CASSPRQGDEKLFF.

This clonotype was seen more than once but under ten times. V and J are TRBV19 and TRBJ1-2, with unresolved D. Germline V gives CDR1 LNHDA, CDR2 SQIVND (reference sequence). The CDR3 runs to 16 residues. The V gene lost 5 bases and the J gene lost 0 bases, with 16 bases spanning the gap. The CDR3 spells CASSPPRPETNYGYTF. The CDR3, as DNA: TGTGCCAGTAGTCCCCCCCGACCCGAGACTAACTATGGCTACACCTTC.

This clonotype came up many times. This rearrangement joins TRBV11-3 to TRBJ2-2; a weak D match, TRBD1 (6 bases). V was cut by 4 bases and J by 2 bases, with 11 bases left in between. CDR3 length: 15 residues. CDR1 is SGHNT and CDR2 is YENEEA in the germline V gene. CDR3 bases: TGTGCCAGCAGCTCTTCAGGGGCTAACACCGGGGAGCTGTTTTTT. Translation gives CASSSSGANTGELFF.